The 13 T cell receptor beta chains below were found in one sample sequenced in a study of glioma-infiltrating T cells after dendritic cell vaccination. Here immunoSEQ multiplex PCR was the method, and the copy in TCRdb shows in-frame clones only, minus some. Among 100,000 to 120,000 clones listed, nearly 90% were seen once. The sample's time point: after dendritic cell vaccination, including at tumor progression/relapse. Here the sequenced sample was blood, taken after dendritic cell vaccination. Every receptor here comes from a human donor with glioblastoma.

The rearrangement links TRBV19 to TRBJ2-1, with 10 bases fitting TRBD2. CDR1 is LNHDA, CDR2 SQIVND, per germline (reference sequence). V was pared by 8 bases and J by 1 base, with 5 bases of the junction left unmatched. The CDR3 consists of 15 residues. The CDR3 DNA sequence: TGTGCCAGTCAGCGGGAGGGGACTTCCTACAATGAGCAGTTCTTC. Its translation: CASQREGTSYNEQFF.

The chain carries TRBV7-9 and TRBJ2-7, with 7 bases aligning to TRBD1. J was trimmed by 2 bases and V by 5 bases; bases with no gene match: 6. From germline, CDR1 is SEHNR and CDR2 FQNEAQ (reference sequence). CDR3 length: 14 amino acids. CDR3 sequence: CASSTGTVPYEQYF. The CDR3 nucleotides read TGTGCCAGCAGCACCGGGACAGTTCCCTACGAGCAGTACTTC. Full variable domain (rest looked up from reference TRBV7-9 and TRBJ2-7): DTGVSQNPRHKITKRGQNVTFRCDPISEHNRLYWYRQTLGQGPEFLTYFQNEAQLEKSRLLSDRFSAERPKGSFSTLEIQRTEQGDSAMYLCASSTGTVPYEQYFGPGTRLTVT.

The chain employs TRBV11-2 and TRBJ2-7; 10 bases are shared with TRBD1. This CDR3 spans 14 amino acids. V shed 3 bases, J shed 6 bases, and the junction held 5 bases outside the gene matches. From germline, CDR1 is SGHAT and CDR2 FQNNGV. Here the CDR3 reads CASSLGTGVGEQYF. The CDR3 nucleotides are TGTGCCAGCAGCTTGGGGACAGGGGTAGGCGAGCAGTACTTC.

This rearrangement joins TRBV2 to TRBJ2-5; D call uncertain. Germline CDR1 is SNHLY and CDR2 is FYNNEI. The CDR3 covers 13 residues. V was shortened by 8 bases and J by 3 bases, with 13 bases between the two germline ends. The CDR3 protein is CASSRLREETQYF. In DNA, the CDR3 is TGTGCCAGCTCCAGACTCCGGGAAGAGACCCAGTACTTC.

The gene calls are TRBV5-6 and TRBJ2-3; 9 bases are shared with TRBD1. CDR1 and CDR2 from the germline V gene are SGHDT and YYEEEE. The V gene end was trimmed by 4 bases and the J gene end by 1 base; junction bases not matched to a gene: 4. This CDR3 is 15 amino acids long. This CDR3 is CASSTGTGRTDTQYF. The CDR3 DNA sequence: TGTGCCAGCAGCACGGGGACAGGGCGCACAGATACGCAGTATTTT.

This sequence joins TRBV7-3 and TRBJ1-1; the D gene is possibly TRBD1 (6 bases). Trimming removed 5 bases at V and 0 bases at J, with 16 bases between. Germline V gives CDR1 SGHTA, CDR2 FQGTGA. The CDR3 runs to 16 residues. In DNA, the CDR3 is TGTGCCAGCAGCCCCCTGGGGGGGGCCGTGAACACTGAAGCTTTCTTT. Protein: CASSPLGGAVNTEAFF.

The table lists this clone with a few counts. This CDR3 is also generated by other DNA sequences in the sample. V and J are TRBV19 and TRBJ1-2, with 8 positions matching TRBD1. Germline V gene data show CDR1 as LNHDA and CDR2 as SQIVND (reference sequence). The CDR3 totals 12 residues. V trimming: 6 bases; J trimming: 8 bases; junction bases outside the gene matches: 5. CDR3 DNA sequence: TGTGCCAGTAGCTTGGACAGGGCAGGCTACACCTTC. Amino acids: CASSLDRAGYTF.

This rearrangement joins TRBV25-1 to TRBJ2-7; a weak D match, TRBD1 (6 bases). The CDR3 totals 15 residues. The germline V gene has CDR1 MGHDK and CDR2 SYGVNS. The ends were cut back, 6 bases at V and 3 bases at J, with 18 bases in the middle. The CDR3 is CASSDALTGLYEQYF. CDR3 DNA sequence: TGTGCCAGCAGCGACGCTTTGACAGGTCTCTACGAGCAGTACTTC.

This chain joins TRBV6-1 and TRBJ1-4; perhaps TRBD1 as D (6 bases). The CDR3 spans 14 residues. With 2 bases removed from V and 5 bases from J, the gap between germline ends came to 9 bases. Germline V lookup: CDR1 MNHNS, CDR2 SASEGT. The CDR3 here is CASSERRGNEKLFF. CDR3 nucleotide sequence: TGTGCCAGCAGTGAACGTAGGGGGAATGAAAAACTGTTTTTT.

This clone was found once. The chain links TRBV30 to TRBJ2-7, with D perhaps TRBD1 (5 bases). Trimming took off 0 bases at V and 6 bases at J, with 12 bases between the two ends. The germline gives CDR1 GTSNPN, CDR2 SVGIG (reference sequence). The length of the CDR3 is 13 residues. For the CDR3, the DNA is TGTGCCTGGAGTGTCTCGTCAGGGCGCGAGCAGTACTTC. This sequence encodes CAWSVSSGREQYF.

The V and J genes are TRBV2 and TRBJ1-1, with a possible D match to TRBD1 (6 bases). Germline assignment: CDR1 SNHLY and CDR2 FYNNEI. The CDR3 extends over 13 amino acids. Trimming took off 7 bases at V and 2 bases at J, with 11 bases between the two ends. CDR3: CASKGERNTEAFF. The CDR3 bases are TGTGCCAGCAAGGGGGAAAGAAACACTGAAGCTTTCTTT. Looking up the rest from reference TRBV2 and TRBJ1-1 gives the full variable domain: EPEVTQTPSHQVTQMGQEVILRCVPISNHLYFYWYRQILGQKVEFLVSFYNNEISEKSEIFDDQFSVERPDGSNFTLKIRSTKLEDSAMYFCASKGERNTEAFFGQGTRLTVV.

The chain recombines TRBV27 with TRBJ2-1; D is unresolved. The CDR3 runs 16 residues. Looked up from germline, CDR1 is MNHEY and CDR2 is SMNVEV (reference sequence). With 5 bases removed from V and 0 bases from J, the gap between germline ends came to 14 bases. The CDR3 region is CASSTLAHSSYNEQFF. CDR3 coding DNA: TGTGCCAGCAGTACCCTGGCACACAGCTCCTACAATGAGCAGTTCTTC.

The chain combines TRBV2 with TRBJ2-3, with TRBD1 matching 7 bases. CDR1 and CDR2 (germline): SNHLY, FYNNEI. The CDR3 runs 15 residues. V lost 7 bases, J lost 4 bases, and 11 bases stayed unmatched. The CDR3 loop reads CASMEGTDYADTQYF. For the CDR3, the DNA is TGTGCCAGCATGGAAGGGACAGACTATGCAGATACGCAGTATTTT.